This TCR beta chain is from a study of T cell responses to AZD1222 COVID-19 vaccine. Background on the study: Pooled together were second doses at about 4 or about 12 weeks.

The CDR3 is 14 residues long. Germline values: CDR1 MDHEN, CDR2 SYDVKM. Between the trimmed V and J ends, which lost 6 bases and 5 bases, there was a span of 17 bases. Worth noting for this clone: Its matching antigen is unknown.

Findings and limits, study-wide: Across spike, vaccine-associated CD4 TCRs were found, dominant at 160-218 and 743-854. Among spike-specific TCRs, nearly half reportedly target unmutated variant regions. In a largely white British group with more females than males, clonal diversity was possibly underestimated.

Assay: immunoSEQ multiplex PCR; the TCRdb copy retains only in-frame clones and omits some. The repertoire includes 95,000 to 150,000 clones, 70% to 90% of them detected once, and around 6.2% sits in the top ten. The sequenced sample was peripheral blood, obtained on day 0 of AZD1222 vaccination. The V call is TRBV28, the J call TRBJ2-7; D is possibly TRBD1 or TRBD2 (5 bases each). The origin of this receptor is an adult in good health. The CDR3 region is CASRVPGPTDEQYF. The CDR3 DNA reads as TGTGCCAGCAGGGTTCCGGGACCCACGGACGAGCAGTACTTC.